This passage covers 31 T cell receptor beta chains from one sample sequenced in a study of OX40 agonist ivuxolimab in advanced cancers. The repertoire was sequenced with immunoSEQ multiplex PCR; TCRdb's copy has only in-frame clones and lacks some. This table has tens of thousands of clones, 80% to 95% appearing once. The specimen was CD4+ or CD8+ T cells sorted from blood, collected in a trial of the OX40 agonist ivuxolimab. The receptors come from an adult with an advanced solid tumor such as melanoma, head and neck, liver or kidney cancer.

This chain connects TRBV11-2 to TRBJ2-1; the match to TRBD2 covers 10 bases. V trimming: 5 bases; J trimming: 0 bases; junction bases outside the gene matches: 4. This CDR3 region has 16 residues. Germline CDR1 SGHAT, CDR2 FQNNGV. This CDR3 reads CASSTRLAGSYNEQFF. The CDR3 bases are TGTGCCAGCAGCACTCGACTAGCGGGCTCCTACAATGAGCAGTTCTTC.

The chain has TRBV28 and TRBJ2-5, with 11 nucleotides matching TRBD2. The CDR3 length is 17 residues. V shed 1 base, J shed 1 base, and the junction held 5 bases outside the gene matches. CDR1 is MDHEN, CDR2 SYDVKM, per germline. CDR3 sequence: CASSLSTSGNRQETQYF. CDR3 DNA: TGTGCCAGCAGTTTATCGACTAGCGGGAACCGCCAAGAGACCCAGTACTTC.

CDR3 bases: TGTGCCATCAGAGGGGGCGACGGGTACGAGCAGTACTTC. Protein sequence: CAIRGGDGYEQYF. The V gene is TRBV10-3, the J gene TRBJ2-7; 7 positions agree with TRBD1. The V gene end was trimmed by 6 bases and the J gene end by 4 bases; junction bases not matched to a gene: 6. This CDR3 spans 13 amino acids. Germline V gives CDR1 ENHRY, CDR2 SYGVKD.

The J gene is TRBJ2-5, the V gene TRBV21-1; TRBD1 is the table's D call and was not checked against the DNA. TRBV21-1 constitutes a pseudogene. CDR3 length equals 17 residues. In nucleotides, the CDR3 is TGTGCCAGCAGCAAAGAACGAACGCGACAGTGGAAAGAGACCCAGTACTTC. It translates to CASSKERTRQWKETQYF.

The chain is built from TRBV2 and TRBJ2-1; D is possibly TRBD2 (6 bases). CDR1 SNHLY and CDR2 FYNNEI come from the germline V gene. This CDR3 comprises 14 residues. V was shortened by 7 bases and J by 2 bases, with 12 bases between the two germline ends. The CDR3, as DNA: TGTGCCAGCATGCCCGGGACTGCCTACAATGAGCAGTTCTTC. This encodes CASMPGTAYNEQFF.

V gene TRBV5-4 combines with J gene TRBJ2-7; 8 nucleotides line up with TRBD2. This CDR3 is 13 amino acids long. Germline values: CDR1 SGHNT, CDR2 YYREEE (reference sequence). The ends lost 4 bases at V and 1 base at J; junction bases unmatched: 1. CDR3 nucleotide sequence: TGTGCCAGCAGCGCTAGCGGGTCCTACGAGCAGTACTTC. Amino acid sequence: CASSASGSYEQYF.

The CDR3 reads CASTVIGSQEQYF. The CDR3 DNA sequence: TGTGCCAGCACCGTGATTGGCTCCCAAGAGCAGTACTTC. The chain has TRBV5-4 and TRBJ2-7, with no clear D. The CDR3 runs to 13 residues. The V gene lost 6 bases and the J gene lost 7 bases, with 17 bases spanning the gap. Germline lookup yields CDR1 SGHNT and CDR2 YYREEE (reference sequence).

The V gene is TRBV5-8, the J gene TRBJ1-4, with TRBD1 matching 7 bases. There are 16 residues in the CDR3. Germline lookup yields CDR1 SGHTS and CDR2 YDEGEE. The J segment lost 5 bases and the V segment lost 0 bases, leaving 7 bases of the junction unmatched. The CDR3 spells CASSLAYLQGNEKLFF. The CDR3 DNA reads TGTGCCAGCAGCTTGGCCTATTTACAGGGGAATGAAAAACTGTTTTTT.

This chain links TRBV6-4 with TRBJ1-4; 7 bases agree with TRBD1. J was trimmed by 0 bases and V by 7 bases; bases with no gene match: 5. Germline CDR1 and CDR2: MRHNA and SNTAGT. There are 15 residues in the CDR3. Here the CDR3 reads CASNKTGATNEKLFF. CDR3 coding DNA: TGTGCCAGCAATAAAACAGGGGCAACTAATGAAAAACTGTTTTTT.

The sample holds one count of this clone. The chain couples TRBV28 to TRBJ2-7; possibly TRBD1 for D (6 bases). The length of the CDR3 is 14 residues. V lost 6 bases and J lost 0, with 12 bases in between. Germline CDR1 reads MDHEN; CDR2 reads SYDVKM. The CDR3 spells CASSLTGSSYEQYF. The CDR3 coding sequence is TGTGCCAGCAGCCTAACAGGGAGCTCCTACGAGCAGTACTTC.

In its sample, this clone was seen once. The chain couples TRBV18 to TRBJ2-2; D assignment may be TRBD1 or TRBD2 (5 bases each). CDR1 is KGHSH and CDR2 is LQKENI in the germline V gene. The CDR3 runs 14 residues. The V gene lost 3 bases and the J gene lost 8 bases, with 13 bases spanning the gap. The CDR3 loop reads CASSPPGPGGELFF. DNA for the CDR3: TGTGCCAGCTCACCTCCGGGACCAGGTGGGGAGCTGTTTTTT. The variable domain in full, with the rest retrieved from reference TRBV18 and TRBJ2-2, is NAGVMQNPRHLVRRRGQEARLRCSPMKGHSHVYWYRQLPEEGLKFMVYLQKENIIDESGMPKERFSAEFPKEGPSILRIQQVVRGDSAAYFCASSPPGPGGELFFGEGSRLTVL.

The chain joins TRBV5-4 to TRBJ1-1; a possible D gene is TRBD1 (6 bases). Germline values: CDR1 SGHNT, CDR2 YYREEE (reference sequence). This CDR3 has 13 residues. The V end lost 0 bases, the J end lost 4 bases, and 7 bases lay between the germline ends. Here the CDR3 reads CASSLDRVTEAFF. CDR3 bases: TGTGCCAGCAGCTTGGACAGGGTCACTGAAGCTTTCTTT.

This sequence joins TRBV13 and TRBJ2-1, with D possibly matching TRBD2 (8 bases). V lost 4 bases and J lost 9, with 25 bases in between. Germline V CDR1 and CDR2: PRHDT, FYEKMQ (reference sequence). CDR3 size: 17 residues. The CDR3 loop is CASSYKGGVLAEFEQFF. The CDR3 region has the DNA TGTGCCAGCAGCTACAAAGGGGGCGTACTAGCGGAGTTTGAGCAGTTCTTC.

CDR3 bases: TGTGCCAGCAGTCAATCAAATGCGGGGGAGCAGTACTTC. As protein: CASSQSNAGEQYF. The chain couples TRBV28 to TRBJ2-7; D possibly corresponds to TRBD2 (6 bases). Germline V gene data show CDR1 as MDHEN and CDR2 as SYDVKM. Trimming cost V 5 bases and J 7 bases, with 15 bases left between them. This CDR3 has 13 amino acids. Together with reference TRBV28 and TRBJ2-7, the CDR3 gives the full variable domain: DVKVTQSSRYLVKRTGEKVFLECVQDMDHENMFWYRQDPGLGLRLIYFSYDVKMKEKGDIPEGYSVSREKKERFSLILESASTNQTSMYLCASSQSNAGEQYFGPGTRLTVT.

V is TRBV19 and J is TRBJ1-1; D not certain. The CDR3 is 13 amino acids. Trimming shortened V by 6 bases and J by 2 bases, and 10 bases separated the two germline ends. Germline CDR1 is LNHDA and CDR2 is SQIVND (reference sequence). CDR3: CASSHGPNTEAFF. The CDR3 bases are TGTGCCAGTAGCCATGGCCCCAACACTGAAGCTTTCTTT.

The CDR3 loop reads CASSDLYEQYF. DNA of the CDR3: TGTGCCAGCAGTGACCTATACGAGCAGTACTTC. This chain links TRBV25-1 with TRBJ2-7; D is unresolved. Trimming took off 3 bases at V and 4 bases at J, with 4 bases between the two ends. The germline V gene has CDR1 MGHDK and CDR2 SYGVNS. This CDR3 comprises 11 residues.

The chain links TRBV4-1 to TRBJ2-7; D remains ambiguous. The CDR3 is 13 residues long. V was shortened by 1 base and J by 3 bases, with 7 bases between the two germline ends. Germline V gene data show CDR1 as MGHRA and CDR2 as YSYEKL. This CDR3 is CASSQGRIYEQYF. In nucleotides, the CDR3 is TGCGCCAGCAGCCAAGGAAGGATCTACGAGCAGTACTTC.

The V and J genes are TRBV21-1 and TRBJ2-1; TRBD2, as called in the table, went unchecked against the DNA. TRBV21-1 is designated a pseudogene. There are 18 residues in the CDR3. The CDR3 sequence is CASSKEGGRRFLYNEQFF. CDR3 DNA sequence: TGTGCCAGCAGCAAAGAAGGCGGGAGGAGGTTCTTGTACAATGAGCAGTTCTTC.

The gene calls are TRBV19 and TRBJ2-5; 10 positions match TRBD1. CDR3 length: 15 amino acids. V dropped 4 bases and J dropped 7; count of bases not matched to a gene: 9. Germline assignment: CDR1 LNHDA and CDR2 SQIVND (reference sequence). Here the CDR3 reads CASSTPGTGDRTQYF. CDR3 coding DNA: TGTGCCAGTAGTACGCCCGGGACAGGGGACCGGACCCAGTACTTC.

The chain links TRBV6-1 to TRBJ1-2, with a tentative D call TRBD1 (5 bases). The germline V gene has CDR1 MNHNS and CDR2 SASEGT. Trimming left V 5 bases short and J 1 base short, with 14 bases between. The length of the CDR3 is 15 residues. CDR3 protein: CASSLLDSNNYGYTF. DNA of the CDR3: TGTGCCAGCAGTCTTTTAGACAGCAATAACTATGGCTACACCTTC.

V and J are TRBV6-5 and TRBJ2-2; D unclear. With 0 bases removed from V and 4 bases from J, the gap between germline ends came to 12 bases. Germline V gives CDR1 MNHEY, CDR2 SVGAGI. This CDR3 is 16 amino acids long. DNA of the CDR3: TGTGCCAGCAGTTACTCGGCCCCGGCCGTCACCGGGGAGCTGTTTTTT. This translates into CASSYSAPAVTGELFF.

The CDR3 DNA follows: TGTGCCAGTACTCAGCGGGAGGATGGGAATGAGCAGTTCTTC. Translating gives CASTQREDGNEQFF. This chain uses TRBV19 with TRBJ2-1, with TRBD2 identical over 9 bases. The CDR3 extends over 14 amino acids. V lost 7 bases and J lost 7; bases outside the gene matches: 8. Germline V CDR1 and CDR2: LNHDA, SQIVND (reference sequence).

The rearrangement joins TRBV28 to TRBJ1-5; D may be TRBD1 (5 bases). Between the trimmed V and J ends, which lost 5 bases and 6 bases, there was a span of 17 bases. The germline V gene encodes CDR1 MDHEN and CDR2 SYDVKM. The CDR3 loop spans 15 amino acids. CDR3 sequence: CASSHGTVQAQPQHF. The DNA for the CDR3 is TGTGCCAGCAGTCACGGGACGGTGCAGGCTCAGCCCCAGCATTTT. Using reference TRBV28 and TRBJ1-5 for the parts outside the CDR3, the full variable domain is DVKVTQSSRYLVKRTGEKVFLECVQDMDHENMFWYRQDPGLGLRLIYFSYDVKMKEKGDIPEGYSVSREKKERFSLILESASTNQTSMYLCASSHGTVQAQPQHFGDGTRLSIL.

The V and J genes are TRBV28 and TRBJ1-3, with D unclear. The germline CDR1 and CDR2 sequences are MDHEN and SYDVKM. Trimming removed 4 bases from V and 7 bases from J, with 20 bases in between. This CDR3 is 16 amino acids long. Written as DNA, the CDR3 is TGTGCCAGCAGTTCCCCCGCACGGGTTAATCGTAACACCATATATTTT. The encoded protein is CASSSPARVNRNTIYF.

The V and J genes are TRBV2 and TRBJ1-2; D may be TRBD1 (5 bases). Per the germline V gene, CDR1 is SNHLY and CDR2 is FYNNEI. Trimming left V 3 bases short and J 7 bases short, with 12 bases between. CDR3 size: 13 residues. This CDR3 is CASSDQGSSGYTF. The CDR3 DNA reads TGTGCCAGCAGTGATCAGGGTAGCTCTGGCTACACCTTC.

The chain carries TRBV6-5 and TRBJ1-1; D unclear. The germline V and J ends were trimmed by 6 bases and 4 bases, with 15 bases remaining between them. The length of the CDR3 is 14 residues. CDR1 is MNHEY, CDR2 SVGAGI, per germline. CDR3: CASSPGVGSTEAFF. The CDR3 DNA reads as TGTGCCAGCAGCCCCGGGGTAGGGAGCACTGAAGCTTTCTTT.

V is TRBV27 and J is TRBJ2-2; perhaps TRBD1 as D (6 bases). Germline CDR1 MNHEY, CDR2 SMNVEV (reference sequence). The CDR3 has 16 amino acids. The V and J ends lost 8 bases and 4 bases respectively, with 20 bases between them. DNA of the CDR3: TGTGCCAGCCGCCCAGGGGTCAGGGTTGGCACCGGGGAGCTGTTTTTT. Protein: CASRPGVRVGTGELFF.

The V and J genes are TRBV27 and TRBJ2-2; 9 bases are a match to TRBD2. CDR3 length: 18 residues. CDR1 MNHEY and CDR2 SMNVEV come from the germline V gene (reference sequence). V gave up 5 bases and J gave up 1 base; unmatched junction bases: 11. The CDR3 nucleotides read TGTGCCAGCAGTACCCCAGGTTCAGCGGGAGGGAACACCGGGGAGCTGTTTTTT. It translates to CASSTPGSAGGNTGELFF.

This chain joins TRBV5-1 and TRBJ2-2; D might be TRBD2 (6 bases). The CDR3 is made up of 15 amino acids. The germline V gene encodes CDR1 SGHRS and CDR2 YFSETQ. The V end was cut by 0 bases, the J end by 4 bases, with 10 bases between. CDR3 in amino acids: CASSLGDSTTGELFF. As DNA, the CDR3 is TGCGCCAGCAGCTTGGGGGACTCGACCACCGGGGAGCTGTTTTTT.

The gene calls are TRBV19 and TRBJ2-7, with no clear D. Germline lookup yields CDR1 LNHDA and CDR2 SQIVND (reference sequence). V shed 5 bases and J shed 4 bases, with 6 bases lying between them. The length of the CDR3 is 11 residues. The CDR3 DNA sequence: TGTGCCAGTAGTCGACGGTACGAGCAGTACTTC. Amino acids: CASSRRYEQYF.

This chain joins TRBV7-2 and TRBJ2-1; tentatively, D is TRBD2 (5 bases). The CDR3 consists of 13 residues. In germline, CDR1 is SGHTA, CDR2 FQGNSA. Trimming shortened V by 3 bases and J by 8 bases, and 11 bases separated the two germline ends. In DNA form, the CDR3 reads TGTGCCAGCAGCTTGGGAGTAGGCGATGAGCAGTTCTTC. This encodes CASSLGVGDEQFF.